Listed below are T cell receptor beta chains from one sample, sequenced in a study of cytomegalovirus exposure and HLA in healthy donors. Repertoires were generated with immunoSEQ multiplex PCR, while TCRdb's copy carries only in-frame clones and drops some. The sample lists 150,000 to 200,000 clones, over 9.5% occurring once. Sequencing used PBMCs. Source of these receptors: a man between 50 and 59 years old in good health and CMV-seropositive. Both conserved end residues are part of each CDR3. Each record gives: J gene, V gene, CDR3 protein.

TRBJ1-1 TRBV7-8 CASSLDRSNTEAFF
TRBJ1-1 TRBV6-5 CASSYSRGNTEAFF
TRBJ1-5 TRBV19 CATRGGNQPQHF
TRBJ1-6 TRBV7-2 CASSLVRRANSPLHF
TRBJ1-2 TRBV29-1 CSVDGQGVSYGYTF
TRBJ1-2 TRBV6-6 CASSSSRDRGYGYTF
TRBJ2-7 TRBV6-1 CASSEPFDTPFVEQYF
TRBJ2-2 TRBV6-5 CASRTGGITGELFF
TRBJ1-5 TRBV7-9 CASGQGNGNQPQHF
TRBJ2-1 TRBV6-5 CASSYSGGEQFF
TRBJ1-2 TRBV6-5 CASSYRASYGYTF
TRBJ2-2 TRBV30 CAWSVRQLSGELFF
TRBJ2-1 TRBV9 CASSVDGLAGNEQFF
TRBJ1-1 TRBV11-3 CASSLFKNTEAFF
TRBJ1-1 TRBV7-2 CASTSQGISEAFF
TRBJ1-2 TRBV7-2 CASSLSGQSYYGYTF
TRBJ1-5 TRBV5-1 CASSEGDRNQPQHF
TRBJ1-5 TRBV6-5 CASSLSGGGQPQHF
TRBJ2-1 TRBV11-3 CASSTDSWEQFF
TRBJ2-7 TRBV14 CASSLSRGYPYEQYF
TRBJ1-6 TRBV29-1 CSVGGQNSPLHF
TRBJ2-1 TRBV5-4 CASSSLGGASYNEQFF
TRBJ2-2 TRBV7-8 CASSLVASGGAFYTGELFF